Each of the 11 T cell receptor beta chains below was sequenced from the same sample in a study of cytomegalovirus exposure and HLA in healthy donors. PCR used 60 Vbeta primers and 13 Jbeta primers. Sequencing was performed with immunoSEQ multiplex PCR; in TCRdb, only in-frame clones are kept and a portion is missing. The sample lists 100,000 to 150,000 clones; around 80% were seen once. Input material: PBMCs. The receptors stem from a man aged 25-45 years in good health and CMV-seropositive.

This chain connects TRBV4-3 to TRBJ2-1, with TRBD2 identical over 13 bases. Looked up from germline, CDR1 is LGHNA and CDR2 is YSLEER. The CDR3 is made up of 18 amino acids. V gave up 3 bases and J gave up 4 bases; unmatched junction bases: 9. The CDR3 here is CASSQGPGLAGPYNEQFF. For the CDR3, the DNA is TGCGCCAGCAGCCAGGGCCCGGGACTAGCGGGGCCGTACAATGAGCAGTTCTTC.

The gene calls are TRBV28 and TRBJ2-2; TRBD2 agrees at 8 bases. The CDR3 has 14 residues. The J segment lost 6 bases and the V segment lost 7 bases, leaving 7 bases of the junction unmatched. Looked up from germline, CDR1 is MDHEN and CDR2 is SYDVKM. The CDR3, as DNA: TGTGCCAGCATGACGGGAGGGATCTCCGGGGAGCTGTTTTTT. Translated: CASMTGGISGELFF.

This sequence joins TRBV6-6 and TRBJ2-7, with TRBD2 identical over 11 bases. This CDR3 is built from 16 residues. Germline CDR1 is MNHNY and CDR2 is SVGAGI (reference sequence). V trimming: 0 bases; J trimming: 1 base; junction bases outside the gene matches: 2. CDR3 sequence (DNA): TGTGCCAGCAGTTACTCCCGACTAGCGGGGTCCTACGAGCAGTACTTC. It yields the protein CASSYSRLAGSYEQYF.

This clone has more than one count but fewer than ten. CDR3 bases: TGTGCCAGCAGCGGGACCGGGACTCCATCAGGGGAGCAGTACTTC. Its protein is CASSGTGTPSGEQYF. This rearrangement joins TRBV9 to TRBJ2-7; possibly TRBD2 for D (6 bases). Germline V gene sequence: CDR1 SGDLS, CDR2 YYNGEE. This CDR3 has 15 residues. V was cut by 3 bases and J by 7 bases, with 20 bases left in between.

In its sample, this clone was seen a few times. The J gene is TRBJ2-3, the V gene TRBV14; 7 bases line up with TRBD2. V lost 3 bases, J lost 2 bases, and 11 bases stayed unmatched. The CDR3 spans 17 residues. Germline CDR1 is SGHDN and CDR2 is FVKESK. As DNA, the CDR3 is TGTGCCAGCAGCCATCTGCGGGAGCCCAAGATCACAGATACGCAGTATTTT. This sequence encodes CASSHLREPKITDTQYF. The variable domain in full, completed from reference TRBV14 and TRBJ2-3, reads EAGVTQFPSHSVIEKGQTVTLRCDPISGHDNLYWYRRVMGKEIKFLLHFVKESKQDESGMPNNRFLAERTGGTYSTLKVQPAELEDSGVYFCASSHLREPKITDTQYFGPGTRLTVL.

This clone came up a few times. The rearrangement joins TRBV28 to TRBJ2-5; TRBD2 matches 9 bases. The CDR3 consists of 17 residues. Germline trimming cut 5 bases from V and 3 bases from J; bases unmatched to any gene: 13. Per the germline V gene, CDR1 is MDHEN and CDR2 is SYDVKM. CDR3 nucleotide sequence: TGTGCCAGCAGTACCTTCGGCTACGGCGGGAGGGAAGAGACCCAGTACTTC. It is translated as CASSTFGYGGREETQYF.

This clone has a single count. The chain recombines TRBV30 with TRBJ2-7; a weak D match, TRBD2 (6 bases). CDR1 GTSNPN and CDR2 SVGIG come from the germline V gene (reference sequence). This CDR3 has 14 amino acids. V lost 0 bases to trimming and J lost 2 bases, with 11 bases between them. The CDR3 loop reads CAWSVEGGTYEQYF. CDR3 sequence (DNA): TGTGCCTGGAGTGTTGAGGGAGGCACCTACGAGCAGTACTTC.

The rearrangement uses TRBV7-9 and TRBJ2-5; D perhaps matches TRBD1 (6 bases). Trimming shortened V by 4 bases and J by 5 bases, and 17 bases separated the two germline ends. The germline V gene has CDR1 SEHNR and CDR2 FQNEAQ (reference sequence). This CDR3 has 15 amino acids. DNA of the CDR3: TGTGCCAGCAGCTCGCGAAACAGGGTCCCCGAGACCCAGTACTTC. It yields the protein CASSSRNRVPETQYF.

The chain links TRBV5-4 to TRBJ2-7, with 11 bases matching TRBD2. CDR3 length equals 14 residues. Germline CDR1 SGHNT, CDR2 YYREEE (reference sequence). V lost 4 bases, J lost 4 bases, and 4 bases stayed unmatched. The CDR3 loop is CASSPTSGIYEQYF. The DNA for the CDR3 is TGTGCCAGCAGCCCGACTAGCGGGATATACGAGCAGTACTTC.

The table lists this clone with a few counts. The gene calls are TRBV6-5 and TRBJ1-5, with D possibly TRBD1 on 5 matching bases. The CDR3 totals 16 residues. CDR1 and CDR2 (germline): MNHEY, SVGAGI. Between the trimmed V and J ends, which lost 2 bases and 4 bases, there was a span of 15 bases. CDR3 amino acids: CASSYRAGFGNQPQHF. The CDR3 bases are TGTGCCAGCAGTTACAGGGCAGGGTTCGGAAATCAGCCCCAGCATTTT.

The rearrangement links TRBV19 to TRBJ2-1; TRBD2 aligns across 7 bases. Germline assignment: CDR1 LNHDA and CDR2 SQIVND (reference sequence). The CDR3 contains 12 residues. V trimming: 3 bases; J trimming: 9 bases; junction bases outside the gene matches: 2. In nucleotides, the CDR3 is TGTGCCAGTAGTATCGGGGGGACTGAGCAGTTCTTC. Its translation is CASSIGGTEQFF.